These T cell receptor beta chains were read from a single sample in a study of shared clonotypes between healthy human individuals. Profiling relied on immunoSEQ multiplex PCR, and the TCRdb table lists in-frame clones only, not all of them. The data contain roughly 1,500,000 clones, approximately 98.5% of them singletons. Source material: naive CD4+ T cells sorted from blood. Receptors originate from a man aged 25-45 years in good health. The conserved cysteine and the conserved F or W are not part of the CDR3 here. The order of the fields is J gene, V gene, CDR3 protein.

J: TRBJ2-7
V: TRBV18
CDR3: ASSSLAGGLKPEQY

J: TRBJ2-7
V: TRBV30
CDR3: AWRTATGVGEQY

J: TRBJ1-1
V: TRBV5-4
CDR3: ASSLVSEGKAF

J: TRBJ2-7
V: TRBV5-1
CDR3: ASSWGTRSSYEQY

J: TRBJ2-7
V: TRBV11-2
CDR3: ASSRRRTPSYEQY

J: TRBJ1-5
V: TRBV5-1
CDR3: ASSLGIQGNNQPQH

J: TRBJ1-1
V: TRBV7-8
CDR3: ASSPRDRGTNTEAF

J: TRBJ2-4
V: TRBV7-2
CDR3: ASSQTSGSKNIQY

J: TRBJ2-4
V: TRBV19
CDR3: ASSILGTGPAKNIQY

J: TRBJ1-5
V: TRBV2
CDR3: ASNRDSNQPQH

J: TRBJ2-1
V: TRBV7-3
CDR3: ASSPRAGSRDEQF

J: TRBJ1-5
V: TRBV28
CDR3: ASSFSPSGGTSNQPQH

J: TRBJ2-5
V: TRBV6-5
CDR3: ASSPGGAETQY

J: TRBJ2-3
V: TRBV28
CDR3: ASSWASTDTQY

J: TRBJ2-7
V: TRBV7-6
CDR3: ASSLYLAGGPLEQY

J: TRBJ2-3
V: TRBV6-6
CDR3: ASSPSGVAADTQY

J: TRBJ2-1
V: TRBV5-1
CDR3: ASSKRAGAYNEQF

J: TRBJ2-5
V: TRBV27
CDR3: ASSSIRRGETQY

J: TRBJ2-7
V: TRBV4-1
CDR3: ASSHDSTSWAPGYEQY

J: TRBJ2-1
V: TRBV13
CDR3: ASSFVGYNEQF

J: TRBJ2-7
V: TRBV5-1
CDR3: ASSFGTRREQY

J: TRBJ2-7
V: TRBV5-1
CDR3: ASSLGSGWMGEQY

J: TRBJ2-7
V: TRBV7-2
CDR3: ASSPGLRLNEQY

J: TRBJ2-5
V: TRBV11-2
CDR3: ASSPKETQY

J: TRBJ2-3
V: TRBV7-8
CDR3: ASSLASGRADTQY

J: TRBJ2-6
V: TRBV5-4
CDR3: ASSLGGSGANVLT

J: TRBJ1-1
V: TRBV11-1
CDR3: ASSFHSMNTEAF

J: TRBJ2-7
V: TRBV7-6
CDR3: ASSLSSGTHYEQY

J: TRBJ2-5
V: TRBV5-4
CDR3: ASSNPTGGAETQY

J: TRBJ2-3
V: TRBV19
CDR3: ASRDRGRTDTQY

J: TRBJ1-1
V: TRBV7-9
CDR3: ASYSYDMNTEAF

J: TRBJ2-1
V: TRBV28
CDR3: ASRRSSGSGSWSYNEQF

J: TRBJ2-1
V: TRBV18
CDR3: ASFRTSGRNEQF

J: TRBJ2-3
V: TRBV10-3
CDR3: AISGVQDTQY

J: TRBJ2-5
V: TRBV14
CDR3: ASSQGMGQSRD

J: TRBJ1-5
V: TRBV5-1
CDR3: ARRIMGPGQSLLKPQH

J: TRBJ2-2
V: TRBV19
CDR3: ASSMGVLSGELF

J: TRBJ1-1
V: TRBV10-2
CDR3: ASSPDRALAF

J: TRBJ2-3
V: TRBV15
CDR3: ATSRDSGALSDTQY

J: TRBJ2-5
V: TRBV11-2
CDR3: ASSLWGTDQETQY

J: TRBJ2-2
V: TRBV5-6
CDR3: ASSLLWGSGELF

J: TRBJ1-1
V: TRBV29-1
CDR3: SVEDSWGIDTEAF

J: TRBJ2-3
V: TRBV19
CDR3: ASTVGQGKTDTQY

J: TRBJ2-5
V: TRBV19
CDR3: ASSRLAGGLQETQY

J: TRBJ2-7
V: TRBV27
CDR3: ASSLTNHRGNEQY

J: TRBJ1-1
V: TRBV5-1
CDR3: ASSLEAPATEAF

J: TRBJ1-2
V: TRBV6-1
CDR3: ASTSNWGQGDGYT

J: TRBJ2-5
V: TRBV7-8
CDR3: ASSSSRQETQY

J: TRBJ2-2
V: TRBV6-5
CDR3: ASSRTRNTGELF

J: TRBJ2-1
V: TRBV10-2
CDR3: ASRWENNEQF